This T cell receptor beta chain was sequenced in a study of blood T cells in healthy people across ages. A sample-barcoded 5' primer and a J-beta primer mix were used in a second PCR of about 7 to 12 cycles. MiXCR, run by TCRdb on the 5' RACE reads, gives a single entry per CDR3 protein. The table shows more than 650,000 distinct CDR3 sequences, with 53% occurring only once. The V and J ends lost 0 bases and 2 bases respectively, with 8 bases between them. The CDR3 covers 14 residues. Germline values: CDR1 MNHEY, CDR2 SMNVEV (reference sequence). This receptor was identified in a man of 80 years or more in good health. The chain has TRBV27 and TRBJ2-7, with TRBD2 as a possible D gene (6 bases). Sequencing was performed on blood. CDR3 DNA: TGTGCCAGCAGTTTATCCCCTAGCGCCTACGAGCAGTACTTC. This translates into CASSLSPSAYEQYF.